These 4 T cell receptor beta chains were sequenced from one sample in a study of post-analysis software for immune sequencing data (dated by TCRdb to the mid-2010s). No antigens are known for them. The receptor library was made with PCR. The reads were generated on an Illumina HiSeq 2500. Unique molecular identifiers were incorporated into TCR beta cDNA libraries to reduce PCR and sequencing biases. TCRdb reanalyzed the raw reads on its own, using fastp at Q25 for trimming and MiXCR for clone calling, and kept in-frame beta chains. CDR3 protein sequences are deduplicated, and each keeps its most common genes and DNA. Here the sample has 700,000 to 900,000 distinct CDR3 sequences; around 45% occur a single time. The biggest ten clones account for approximately 5% of the sample. The research as a whole found: Roughly 5 TRBV segments, including TRBV5-6, TRBV5-1 and TRBV20-1, were significantly more frequent in patients than controls.

The sample taken for sequencing was blood. All receptors derive from a girl aged 5-17 years with multiple sclerosis.

The chain carries TRBV9 and TRBJ2-5; 10 nucleotides align to TRBD2. J was trimmed by 11 bases and V by 0 bases; bases with no gene match: 10. The germline V gene encodes CDR1 SGDLS and CDR2 YYNGEE. This CDR3 has 15 amino acids. The DNA of the CDR3 is TGTGCCAGCAGCGTAGAGGCTAGCGGGAGAAATGAGCAGTACTTC. Translated, it gives CASSVEASGRNEQYF. The full variable domain, rest sourced from reference TRBV9 and TRBJ2-5, is DSGVTQTPKHLITATGQRVTLRCSPRSGDLSVYWYQQSLDQGLQFLIQYYNGEERAKGNILERFSAQQFPDLHSELNLSSLELGDSALYFCASSVEASGRNEQYFGPGTRLLVL.

V usage is TRBV7-2 and J usage is TRBJ2-3; unclear D gene. The CDR3 sequence is 12 residues long. The V end lost 1 base, the J end lost 13 bases, and 12 bases lay between the germline ends. The germline V gene encodes CDR1 SGHTA and CDR2 FQGNSA. As DNA, the CDR3 is TGTGCCAGCAGCTTAGGTTCTCTAGAGAAGTATTTT. Amino acids: CASSLGSLEKYF.

The rearrangement uses TRBV14 and TRBJ2-3; D is uncertain. The CDR3 runs to 14 residues. The V and J ends lost 6 bases and 0 bases respectively, with 10 bases between them. The germline gives CDR1 SGHDN, CDR2 FVKESK. As DNA, the CDR3 is TGTGCCAGCAGGGGTCCCATTAGCACAGATACGCAGTATTTT. It specifies CASRGPISTDTQYF.

The chain has TRBV14 and TRBJ1-4; D gene unclear. The V gene lost 0 bases and the J gene lost 7 bases, with 12 bases spanning the gap. The CDR3 is 15 residues long. Germline CDR1 reads SGHDN; CDR2 reads FVKESK. CDR3 bases: TGTGCCAGCAGCCAAGAGTTGGGGAGAGGTGAAAAACTGTTTTTT. As protein: CASSQELGRGEKLFF. The variable domain in full, with the rest retrieved from reference TRBV14 and TRBJ1-4, is EAGVTQFPSHSVIEKGQTVTLRCDPISGHDNLYWYRRVMGKEIKFLLHFVKESKQDESGMPNNRFLAERTGGTYSTLKVQPAELEDSGVYFCASSQELGRGEKLFFGSGTQLSVL.